These 8 T cell receptor beta chains share one sample of origin, sequenced in a study of T cell responses to AZD1222 COVID-19 vaccine. Assay used: immunoSEQ multiplex PCR; TCRdb lists only in-frame clones, some missing. The repertoire holds around 87,000 clones, approximately 90% seen once, with under 3% in the top ten. This specimen was peripheral blood, taken 28 days after the second AZD1222 dose. The receptors were sampled from an adult who received the AZD1222 COVID-19 vaccine.

The genes are TRBV4-3 and TRBJ2-3, with TRBD2 matching over 10 bases. The trim removed 0 bases at V and 1 base at J, leaving 1 base unmatched. CDR3 length equals 16 residues. Germline CDR1 and CDR2: LGHNA and YSLEER. The CDR3 spells CASSQDLAGGTDTQYF. The DNA of the CDR3 is TGCGCCAGCAGCCAAGACCTAGCGGGGGGCACAGATACGCAGTATTTT.

This chain links TRBV2 with TRBJ1-4, with 8 bases matching TRBD1. With 9 bases clipped from V and 4 bases from J, the junction kept 7 bases outside the gene matches. Germline V gene sequence: CDR1 SNHLY, CDR2 FYNNEI. CDR3 size: 14 residues. The CDR3 protein is CARKGTGINEKLFF. CDR3 sequence (DNA): TGTGCCAGAAAAGGGACAGGTATTAATGAAAAACTGTTTTTT.

The chain carries TRBV7-8 and TRBJ2-5; D is ambiguous. Germline V gene data show CDR1 as SGHVS and CDR2 as FQNEAQ. The CDR3 contains 14 residues. V gave up 2 bases and J gave up 5 bases, with 12 bases separating them. The CDR3 DNA sequence: TGTGCCAGCAGCTTACTTACCAGTTCGGAGACCCAGTACTTC. Residues: CASSLLTSSETQYF.

This rearrangement joins TRBV5-6 to TRBJ1-6; no firm D call. The CDR3 has 13 amino acids. Germline lookup yields CDR1 SGHDT and CDR2 YYEEEE. Trimming shortened V by 0 bases and J by 6 bases, and 4 bases separated the two germline ends. CDR3 loop: CASSLGRNSPLHF. CDR3 DNA: TGTGCCAGCAGCTTGGGTCGTAATTCACCCCTCCACTTT.

V gene TRBV19 combines with J gene TRBJ1-6; D might be TRBD1 (5 bases). Between the trimmed V and J ends, which lost 6 bases and 7 bases, there was a span of 16 bases. The V gene's germline CDR1 is LNHDA and CDR2 SQIVND (reference sequence). The CDR3 consists of 15 residues. CDR3 sequence: CASRPGTGRNSPLHF. CDR3 nucleotides: TGTGCCAGTAGACCCGGGACGGGAAGAAATTCACCCCTCCACTTT.

The chain combines TRBV2 with TRBJ2-1; the match to TRBD1 covers 7 bases. Per germline, CDR1 SNHLY and CDR2 FYNNEI. The V and J ends lost 5 bases and 6 bases, in that order; junction bases with no gene match: 4. The CDR3 is 13 amino acids. The CDR3 region has the DNA TGTGCCAGCAGTATACAGGGGAGCAATGAGCAGTTCTTC. Amino acids: CASSIQGSNEQFF.

V gene TRBV6-1 combines with J gene TRBJ1-4; maybe TRBD1 (6 bases). The V gene lost 1 base and the J gene lost 10 bases, with 25 bases spanning the gap. The CDR3 loop spans 18 amino acids. In germline, CDR1 is MNHNS, CDR2 SASEGT. CDR3 loop: CASSEGRGTPGAEGKLFF. The CDR3 DNA is TGTGCCAGCAGTGAAGGGCGGGGGACACCGGGTGCTGAAGGAAAACTGTTTTTT.

The CDR3 reads CASSPIPGQGSDQPQHF. The DNA for the CDR3 is TGTGCCAGCTCACCAATACCGGGACAGGGGTCCGATCAGCCCCAGCATTTT. The chain carries TRBV18 and TRBJ1-5; 10 nucleotides line up with TRBD1. Germline assignment: CDR1 KGHSH and CDR2 LQKENI. Trimming removed 2 bases from V and 5 bases from J; junction bases left unmatched: 9. The CDR3 sequence is 17 residues long.